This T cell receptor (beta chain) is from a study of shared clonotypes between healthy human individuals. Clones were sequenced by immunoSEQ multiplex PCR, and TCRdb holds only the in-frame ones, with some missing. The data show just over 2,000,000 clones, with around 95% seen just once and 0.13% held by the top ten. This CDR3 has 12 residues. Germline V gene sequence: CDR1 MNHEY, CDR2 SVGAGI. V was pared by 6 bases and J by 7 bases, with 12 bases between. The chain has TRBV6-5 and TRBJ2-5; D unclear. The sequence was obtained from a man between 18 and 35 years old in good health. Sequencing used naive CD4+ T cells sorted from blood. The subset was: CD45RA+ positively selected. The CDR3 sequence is CASRPRLGTQYF. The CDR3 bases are TGTGCCAGCAGGCCCCGGTTGGGGACCCAGTACTTC.